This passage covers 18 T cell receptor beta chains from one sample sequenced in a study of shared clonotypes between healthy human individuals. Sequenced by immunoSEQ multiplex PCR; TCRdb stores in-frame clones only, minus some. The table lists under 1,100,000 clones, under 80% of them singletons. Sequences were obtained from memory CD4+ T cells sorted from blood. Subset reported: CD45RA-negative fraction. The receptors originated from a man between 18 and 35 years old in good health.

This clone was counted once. DNA of the CDR3: TGTGCCAGCTCACAGTCAAGGCAAGAGACCCAGTACTTC. This gives the protein CASSQSRQETQYF. The rearrangement links TRBV18 to TRBJ2-5; D unclear. This CDR3 region has 13 residues. Trimming shortened V by 4 bases and J by 2 bases, and 8 bases separated the two germline ends. Looked up from germline, CDR1 is KGHSH and CDR2 is LQKENI.

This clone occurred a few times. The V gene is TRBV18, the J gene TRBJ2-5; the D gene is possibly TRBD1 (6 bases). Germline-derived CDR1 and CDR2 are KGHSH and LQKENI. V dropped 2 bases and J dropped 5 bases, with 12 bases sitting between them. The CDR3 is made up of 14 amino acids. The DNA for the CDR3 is TGTGCCAGCTCACCATGGGGGCCGGAGGAGACCCAGTACTTC. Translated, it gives CASSPWGPEETQYF.

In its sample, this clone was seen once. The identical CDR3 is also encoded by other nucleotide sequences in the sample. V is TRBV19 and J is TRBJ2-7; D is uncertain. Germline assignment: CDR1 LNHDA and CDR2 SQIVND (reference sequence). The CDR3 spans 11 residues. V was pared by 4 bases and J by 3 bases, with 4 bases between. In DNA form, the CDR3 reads TGTGCCAGTAGTACAGGCTACGAGCAGTACTTC. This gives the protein CASSTGYEQYF. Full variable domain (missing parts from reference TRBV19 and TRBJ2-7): DGGITQSPKYLFRKEGQNVTLSCEQNLNHDAMYWYRQDPGQGLRLIYYSQIVNDFQKGDIAEGYSVSREKKESFPLTVTSAQKNPTAFYLCASSTGYEQYFGPGTRLTVT.

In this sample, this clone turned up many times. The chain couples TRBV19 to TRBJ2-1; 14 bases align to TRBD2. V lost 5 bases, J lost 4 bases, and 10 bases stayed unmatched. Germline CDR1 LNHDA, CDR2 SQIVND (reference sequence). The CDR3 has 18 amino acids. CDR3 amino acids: CASSSGLAGGRRYNEQFF. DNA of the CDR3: TGTGCCAGTAGTTCAGGACTAGCGGGAGGTCGAAGATACAATGAGCAGTTCTTC.

CDR3 nucleotide sequence: TGCGCCAGCAGCTTGAGCGACAGGGAAGCTTTCTTT. Translating it yields CASSLSDREAFF. The chain carries TRBV5-1 and TRBJ1-1, with D possibly matching TRBD1 (6 bases). Between the trimmed V and J ends, which lost 1 base and 8 bases, there was a span of 9 bases. The V gene's germline CDR1 is SGHRS and CDR2 YFSETQ. The CDR3 runs to 12 residues.

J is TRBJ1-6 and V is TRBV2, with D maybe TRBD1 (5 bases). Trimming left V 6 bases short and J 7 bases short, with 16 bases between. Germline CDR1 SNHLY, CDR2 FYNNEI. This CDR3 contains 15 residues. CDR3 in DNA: TGTGCCAGCAGATCTCGGGGGGACGGAAATTCACCCCTCCACTTT. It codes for CASRSRGDGNSPLHF. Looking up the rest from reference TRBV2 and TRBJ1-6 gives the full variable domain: EPEVTQTPSHQVTQMGQEVILRCVPISNHLYFYWYRQILGQKVEFLVSFYNNEISEKSEIFDDQFSVERPDGSNFTLKIRSTKLEDSAMYFCASRSRGDGNSPLHFGNGTRLTVT.

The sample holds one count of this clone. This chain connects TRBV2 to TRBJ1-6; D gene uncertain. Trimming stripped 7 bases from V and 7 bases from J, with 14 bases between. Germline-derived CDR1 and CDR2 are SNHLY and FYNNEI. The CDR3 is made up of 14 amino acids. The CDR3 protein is CASMEGNQNSPLHF. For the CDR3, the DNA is TGTGCCAGCATGGAAGGGAACCAAAATTCACCCCTCCACTTT.

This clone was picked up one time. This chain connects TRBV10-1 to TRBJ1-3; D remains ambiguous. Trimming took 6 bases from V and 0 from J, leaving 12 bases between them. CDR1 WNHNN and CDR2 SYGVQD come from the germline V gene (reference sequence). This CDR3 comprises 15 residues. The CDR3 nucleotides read TGCGCCAGCAGCCTAGGATCGAGCTCTGGAAACACCATATATTTT. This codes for CASSLGSSSGNTIYF.

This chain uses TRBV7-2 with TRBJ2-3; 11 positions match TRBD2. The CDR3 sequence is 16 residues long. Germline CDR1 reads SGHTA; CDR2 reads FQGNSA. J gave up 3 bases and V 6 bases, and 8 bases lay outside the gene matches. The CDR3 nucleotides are TGTGCCAGCAGACTAGCGGGAGTAGGAGGAACAGATACGCAGTATTTT. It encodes CASRLAGVGGTDTQYF.

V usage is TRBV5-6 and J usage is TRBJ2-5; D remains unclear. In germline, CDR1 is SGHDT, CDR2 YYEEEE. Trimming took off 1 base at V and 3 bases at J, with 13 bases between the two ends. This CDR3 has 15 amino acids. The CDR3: CASSLSKTAKETQYF. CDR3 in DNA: TGTGCCAGCAGCTTGTCTAAAACAGCGAAAGAGACCCAGTACTTC.

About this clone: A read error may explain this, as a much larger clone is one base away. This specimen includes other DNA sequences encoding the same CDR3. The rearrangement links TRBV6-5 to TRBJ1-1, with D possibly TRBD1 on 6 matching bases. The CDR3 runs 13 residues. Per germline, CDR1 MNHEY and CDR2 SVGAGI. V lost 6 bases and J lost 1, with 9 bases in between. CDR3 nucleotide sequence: TGTGCCAGCAGCCCGACAGGGAACACTGAAGCTTTCTTT. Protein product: CASSPTGNTEAFF.

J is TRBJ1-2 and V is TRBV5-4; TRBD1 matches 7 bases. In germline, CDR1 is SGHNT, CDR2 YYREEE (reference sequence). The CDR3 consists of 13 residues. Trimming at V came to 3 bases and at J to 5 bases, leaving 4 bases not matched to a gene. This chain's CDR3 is CASSWDRIYGYTF. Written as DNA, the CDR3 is TGTGCCAGCAGCTGGGACAGAATATATGGCTACACCTTC.

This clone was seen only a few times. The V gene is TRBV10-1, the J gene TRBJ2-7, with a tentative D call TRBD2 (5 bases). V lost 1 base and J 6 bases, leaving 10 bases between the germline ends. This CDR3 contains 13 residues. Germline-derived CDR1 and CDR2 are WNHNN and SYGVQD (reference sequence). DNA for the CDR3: TGCGCCAGCAGTGAGTTCTCCCGGGGCGAGCAGTACTTC. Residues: CASSEFSRGEQYF.

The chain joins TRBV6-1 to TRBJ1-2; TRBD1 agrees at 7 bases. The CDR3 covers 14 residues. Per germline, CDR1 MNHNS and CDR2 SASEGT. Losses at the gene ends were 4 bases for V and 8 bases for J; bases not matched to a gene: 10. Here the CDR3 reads CASSGGTEMAGYTF. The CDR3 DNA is TGTGCCAGCAGTGGCGGGACAGAGATGGCGGGCTACACCTTC.

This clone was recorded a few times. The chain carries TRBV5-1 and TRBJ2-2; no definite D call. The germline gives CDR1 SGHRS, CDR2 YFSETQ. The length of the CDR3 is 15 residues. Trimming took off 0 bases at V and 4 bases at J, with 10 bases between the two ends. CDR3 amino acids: CASSLEGRTTGELFF. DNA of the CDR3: TGCGCCAGCAGCTTGGAGGGCAGGACCACCGGGGAGCTGTTTTTT. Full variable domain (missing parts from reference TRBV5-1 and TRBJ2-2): KAGVTQTPRYLIKTRGQQVTLSCSPISGHRSVSWYQQTPGQGLQFLFEYFSETQRNKGNFPGRFSGRQFSNSRSEMNVSTLELGDSALYLCASSLEGRTTGELFFGEGSRLTVL.

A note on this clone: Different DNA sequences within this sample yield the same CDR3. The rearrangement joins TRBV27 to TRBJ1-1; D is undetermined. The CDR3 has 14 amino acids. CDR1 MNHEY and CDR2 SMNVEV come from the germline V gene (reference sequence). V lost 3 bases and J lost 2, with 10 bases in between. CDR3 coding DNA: TGTGCCAGCAGTTTCCGGCCCCTCAACACTGAAGCTTTCTTT. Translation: CASSFRPLNTEAFF.

The CDR3 DNA reads as TGTGCCACCGAGGGGGCAGGGGAGACCCAGTACTTC. Its translation: CATEGAGETQYF. The rearrangement joins TRBV7-2 to TRBJ2-5, with TRBD1 identical over 7 bases. V lost 10 bases to trimming and J lost 5 bases; unmatched junction nucleotides: 7. Germline V gives CDR1 SGHTA, CDR2 FQGNSA. CDR3 length equals 12 residues.

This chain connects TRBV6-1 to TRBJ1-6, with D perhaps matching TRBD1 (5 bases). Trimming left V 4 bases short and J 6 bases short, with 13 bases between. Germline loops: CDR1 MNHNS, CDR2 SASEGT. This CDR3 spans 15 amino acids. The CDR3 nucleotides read TGTGCCAGCAGTGTACCCGGCCAGGGTAATTCACCCCTCCACTTT. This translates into CASSVPGQGNSPLHF.